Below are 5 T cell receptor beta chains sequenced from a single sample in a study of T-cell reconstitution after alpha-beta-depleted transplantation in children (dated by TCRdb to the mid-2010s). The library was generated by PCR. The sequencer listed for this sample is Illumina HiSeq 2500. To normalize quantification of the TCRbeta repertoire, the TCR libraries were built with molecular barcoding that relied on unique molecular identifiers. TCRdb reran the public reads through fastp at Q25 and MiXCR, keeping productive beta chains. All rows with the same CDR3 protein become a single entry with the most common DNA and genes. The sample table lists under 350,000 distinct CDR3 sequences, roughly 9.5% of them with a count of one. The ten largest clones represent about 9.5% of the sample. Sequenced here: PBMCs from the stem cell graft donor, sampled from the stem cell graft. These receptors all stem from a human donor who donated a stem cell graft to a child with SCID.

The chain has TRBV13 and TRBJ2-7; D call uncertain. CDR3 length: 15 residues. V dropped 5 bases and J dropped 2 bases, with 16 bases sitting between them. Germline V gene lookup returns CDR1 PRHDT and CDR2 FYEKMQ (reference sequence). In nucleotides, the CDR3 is TGTGCCAGCAGCCCTGAACAGTCCGGAGCCTACGAGCAGTACTTC. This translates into CASSPEQSGAYEQYF.

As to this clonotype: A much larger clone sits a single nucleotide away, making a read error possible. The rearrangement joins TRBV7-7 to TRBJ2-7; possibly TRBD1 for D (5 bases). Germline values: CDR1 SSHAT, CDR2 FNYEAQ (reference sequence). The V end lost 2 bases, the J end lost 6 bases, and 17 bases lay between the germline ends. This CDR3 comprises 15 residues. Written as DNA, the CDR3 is TGTGCCAGCAGCTTAATTATAGGGGATTGTGCCGAGCAGTACTTC. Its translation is CASSLIIGDCAEQYF. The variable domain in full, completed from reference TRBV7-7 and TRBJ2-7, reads GAGVSQSPRYKVTKRGQDVTLRCDPISSHATLYWYQQALGQGPEFLTYFNYEAQPDKSGLPSDRFSAERPEGSISTLTIQRTEQRDSAMYRCASSLIIGDCAEQYFGPGTRLTVT.

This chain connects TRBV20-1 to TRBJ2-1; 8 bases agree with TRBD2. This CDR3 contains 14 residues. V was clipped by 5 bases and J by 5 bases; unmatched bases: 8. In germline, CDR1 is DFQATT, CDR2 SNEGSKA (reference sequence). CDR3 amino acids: CSAVDGGGHNEQFF. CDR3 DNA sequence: TGCAGTGCTGTCGACGGGGGGGGACACAATGAGCAGTTCTTC.

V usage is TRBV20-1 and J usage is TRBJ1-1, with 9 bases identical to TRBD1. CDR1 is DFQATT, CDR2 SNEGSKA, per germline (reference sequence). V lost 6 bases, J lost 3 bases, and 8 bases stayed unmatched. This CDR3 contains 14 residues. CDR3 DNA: TGCAGTGCGCCGGGACAGGGCGAGGACACTGAAGCTTTCTTT. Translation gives CSAPGQGEDTEAFF.

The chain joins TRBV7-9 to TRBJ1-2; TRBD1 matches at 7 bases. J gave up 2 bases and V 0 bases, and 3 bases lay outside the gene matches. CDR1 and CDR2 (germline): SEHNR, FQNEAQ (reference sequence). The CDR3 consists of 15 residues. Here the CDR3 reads CASSLADRANYGYTF. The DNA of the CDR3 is TGTGCCAGCAGCTTAGCCGACAGGGCAAACTATGGCTACACCTTC.